The TCR beta chain under discussion was sequenced for a study of CD8 T cells in ankylosing spondylitis. This clonotype was observed a handful of times. Its antigen is currently unknown. The CDR3 covers 16 residues. Germline V gene data show CDR1 as SGHRS and CDR2 as YFSETQ. Trimming took 5 bases from V and 7 from J, leaving 25 bases between them. Overall study results and limits: Relatively scarce in peripheral blood, disease-linked clones were CD8+. There was a TCR beta motif, made of 7 or 8 highly homologous variants, that appeared characteristic of ankylosing spondylitis blood. The authors reported significant enrichment of disease-linked clones in matched ankylosing spondylitis synovial fluid.

Libraries for TCR beta were made by quantitative 5'-RACE with molecular barcodes. TCRdb re-analysed the 5' RACE reads in MiXCR, keeping a single row per CDR3 protein. Of under 450,000 distinct CDR3 sequences in the sample, over 15% are singletons; the top ten hold 1%. This receptor was taken from a male donor with ankylosing spondylitis. Specimen: blood, either unsorted or a sorted T cell fraction (not recorded which). The chain has TRBV5-1 and TRBJ2-7; the D gene is possibly TRBD2 (6 bases). The CDR3 here is CASRQKVLATEGEQYF. In DNA, the CDR3 is TGCGCCAGCAGACAGAAGGTTCTAGCGACGGAAGGGGAGCAGTACTTC. The variable domain in full, with the rest retrieved from reference TRBV5-1 and TRBJ2-7, is KAGVTQTPRYLIKTRGQQVTLSCSPISGHRSVSWYQQTPGQGLQFLFEYFSETQRNKGNFPGRFSGRQFSNSRSEMNVSTLELGDSALYLCASRQKVLATEGEQYFGPGTRLTVT.